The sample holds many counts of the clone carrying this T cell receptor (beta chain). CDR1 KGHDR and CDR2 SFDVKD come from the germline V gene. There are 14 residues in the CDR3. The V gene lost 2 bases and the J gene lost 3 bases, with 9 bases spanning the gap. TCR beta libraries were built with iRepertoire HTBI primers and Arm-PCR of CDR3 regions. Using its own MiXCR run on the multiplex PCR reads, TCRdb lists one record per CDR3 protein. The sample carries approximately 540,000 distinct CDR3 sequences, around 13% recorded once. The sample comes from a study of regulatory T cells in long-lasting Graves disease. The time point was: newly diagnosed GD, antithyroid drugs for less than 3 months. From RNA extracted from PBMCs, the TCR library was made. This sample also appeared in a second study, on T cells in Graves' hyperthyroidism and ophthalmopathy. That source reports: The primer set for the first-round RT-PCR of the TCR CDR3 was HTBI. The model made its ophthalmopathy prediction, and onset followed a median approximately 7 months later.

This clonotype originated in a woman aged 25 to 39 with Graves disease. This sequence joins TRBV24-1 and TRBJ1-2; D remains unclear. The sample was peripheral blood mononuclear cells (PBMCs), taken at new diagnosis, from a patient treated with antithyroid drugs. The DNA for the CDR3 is TGTGCCACCAGTGATTCCCGATCCTACTATGGCTACACCTTC. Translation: CATSDSRSYYGYTF.